This TCR beta chain was sequenced for a study of cytomegalovirus exposure and HLA in healthy donors. Study-level background: The roughly 110 validation repertoires were reported in a later analysis to have been generated on the same platform as the roughly 670 first-cohort repertoires.

Study-level findings and limits: Reports credit the classifier with highly specific, highly sensitive diagnosis of cytomegalovirus status.

CDR3 length: 13 residues. CDR1 and CDR2 (germline): SGHRS, YFSETQ. V lost 0 bases to trimming and J lost 2 bases, with 6 bases between them. Generated by immunoSEQ multiplex PCR, the TCRdb table keeps only in-frame clones and is missing some. The sample consists of 50,000 to 80,000 clones, approximately 95% of them appearing once. Comments on this clone: Its antigen remains unknown. This CDR3 is also generated by other DNA sequences in the sample.

The sequence derives from a woman in her late teens or twenties in good health and CMV-seropositive. Sequenced material: PBMCs. The rearrangement uses TRBV5-1 and TRBJ2-7; no firm D call. CDR3 bases: TGCGCCAGCAGCTTGGACAGAGCCTACGAGCAGTACTTC. It specifies CASSLDRAYEQYF.